This T cell receptor beta chain appears in the sequencing data of a study of blood T cells in healthy people across ages (dated by TCRdb to 2014 to 2015). In terms of the full investigation: Template switching captured roughly one uniquely barcoded TCR beta cDNA molecule per two T cells in model experiments. For two donors (one aged 18 to 29 and one aged 80 or older), the study analyzed two additional independent replicas of 1 million unique cDNA reads from the same blood draw. Four age groups were formed from the donors: young (average roughly 16 years), middle-aged (approximately 41), aged (over 55) and long-lived (82). The study measured age-related changes in TCR beta repertoire diversity using deep sequencing normalized with unique cDNA molecular identifiers. Donors of different ages were randomly distributed across sequencing lanes to avoid experimental bias.

Donors were a few dozen systemically healthy Caucasian individuals from Russia aged about 6 to 100 years. Ten milliliters of peripheral blood were drawn from each donor into EDTA-treated Vacutainer tubes. Ficoll-Paque density-gradient centrifugation was used to isolate PBMCs, with at least 6 million obtained per sample. Trizol reagent was used to extract total RNA from PBMCs, with at least 6 micrograms per sample. For every donor, an aliquot of PBMCs went through flow cytometry to measure the percentages of naive CD45RAhigh/CD27high T cells. The library relied on 5' RACE. Reads for this sample came from an Illumina HiSeq 2500. A second PCR of about 7 to 12 cycles was run with a J-beta primer mix and a sample-barcoded 5' primer. A template-switch 5' adaptor carrying 12 random nucleotides introduced a unique molecular identifier onto each TCR beta cDNA molecule. At least 3 million CDR3-containing paired-end reads were obtained from each sample. All of the RNA was converted into first-strand cDNA using the Mint cDNA synthesis kit, with a TRBC-specific oligonucleotide serving as the primer. After uracil-DNA glycosylase treatment, a first 18-cycle PCR used universal primers M1SS and BC2_uni_R on all cDNA. As for the authors' bioinformatics: Normalization of each sample was performed by random selection of 1 million high-quality reads, each carrying a distinct molecular identifier. Reads sharing molecular identifiers were discarded rather than binned into consensus sequences. CDR3 identification, clonotype clustering and error correction used MiTCR with a Q25 quality threshold and the strictest error-elimination algorithm. A nonparametric unseen species model using Euler transformation provided a lower-bound estimate of total TCR beta diversity. TCRdb reworked the public reads: Q25 trimming with fastp, MiXCR clone assembly, productive beta chains retained. Duplicate CDR3 protein sequences are folded into a single record with the most common DNA and genes. The V and J calls, along with clone size, are taken from TCRdb and not from the paper's own processing. Counted in this sample were a few hundred thousand distinct CDR3 sequences; 25% to 30% of them appeared once. The top ten clonotypes cover roughly 18% of the sample.

The CDR3 covers 13 residues, taking in both the cysteine and the phenylalanine. The CDR3 DNA has 39 bases and is translated from base 1. In the germline V gene, CDR1 corresponds to SGDLS and CDR2 to YYNGEE. Points on this clonotype: Its antigen is not yet known. A read error may account for a junction end that differs from germline.

The investigation overall reported the following: Since profiling was done on bulk unsorted PBMCs, naive and antigen-experienced compartments could not be conclusively compared. Compared with the aged group, more naive CD4+ T cells, fewer expanded clones and increased TCR diversity were shown by the long-lived group, suggesting age selection. Observed TCR beta diversity correlated strongly with the percentage of naive T cells measured by flow cytometry. Estimates of total diversity based on one million sequenced T cells were regarded as lower bounds and as underestimates. Because donor CMV infection status was unknown, age-related changes in expanded clonotypes were potentially confounded. As age increased, observed TCR beta diversity per million T cells dropped in a roughly linear way, and a significant reduction was already evident by age around 41.

The chain links TRBV9 with TRBJ2-6, with TRBD1 as a weak D call on 6 bases. This receptor was taken from a woman aged 65 to 85 in good health. Sequences were obtained from blood. This receptor has the CDR3 CASSPDPTGIQAF. DNA sequence: TGTGCCAGCAGCCCGGACCCAACAGGGATCCAGGCTTTC.